A single sample is the source of the 3 T cell receptor beta chains below, sequenced in a study of T cell responses to AZD1222 COVID-19 vaccine. Sequencing was performed with immunoSEQ multiplex PCR; in TCRdb, only in-frame clones are kept and a portion is missing. The table records about 120,000 clones, about 89% of them present only once. The sequencing here drew on peripheral blood, taken on day 0 of AZD1222 vaccination. Receptors originate from an adult in good health.

The chain is built from TRBV5-6 and TRBJ1-2; maybe TRBD1 (6 bases). The CDR3 is 13 amino acids. Germline-derived CDR1 and CDR2 are SGHDT and YYEEEE. V gave up 4 bases and J gave up 4 bases, with 11 bases separating them. CDR3 amino acids: CASSLDRIYGYTF. The CDR3 nucleotides are TGTGCCAGCAGCCTAGACAGGATCTATGGCTACACCTTC.

This clone appeared a single time. The chain links TRBV28 to TRBJ2-1; D is ambiguous. This CDR3 comprises 12 residues. Germline-derived CDR1 and CDR2 are MDHEN and SYDVKM. CDR3 bases: TGTGCGATTAGAAGCTCCTACAATGAGCAGTTCTTC. It translates to CAIRSSYNEQFF.

On this clone: Other nucleotide sequences in the sample specify the same CDR3. The rearrangement uses TRBV15 and TRBJ2-2; D uncertain. Trimming took 0 bases from V and 1 from J, leaving 3 bases between them. CDR3 size: 14 residues. Germline CDR1 is LNHNV and CDR2 is YYDKDF (reference sequence). This chain's CDR3 is CATSRDRNTGELFF. CDR3 nucleotide sequence: TGTGCCACCAGCAGAGACAGGAACACCGGGGAGCTGTTTTTT.